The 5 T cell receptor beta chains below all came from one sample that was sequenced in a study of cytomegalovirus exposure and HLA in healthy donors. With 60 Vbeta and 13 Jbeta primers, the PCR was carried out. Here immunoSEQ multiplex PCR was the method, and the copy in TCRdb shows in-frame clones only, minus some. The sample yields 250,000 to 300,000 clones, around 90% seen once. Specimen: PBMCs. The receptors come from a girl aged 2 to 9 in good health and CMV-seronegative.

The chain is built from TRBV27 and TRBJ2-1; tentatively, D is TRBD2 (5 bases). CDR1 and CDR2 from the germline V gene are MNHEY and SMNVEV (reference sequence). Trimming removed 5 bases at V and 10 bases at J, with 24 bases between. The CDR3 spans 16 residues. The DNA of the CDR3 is TGTGCCAGCAGTCTGCGAGCGCCAGTGACTACGGAGGAGCAGTTCTTC. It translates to CASSLRAPVTTEEQFF.

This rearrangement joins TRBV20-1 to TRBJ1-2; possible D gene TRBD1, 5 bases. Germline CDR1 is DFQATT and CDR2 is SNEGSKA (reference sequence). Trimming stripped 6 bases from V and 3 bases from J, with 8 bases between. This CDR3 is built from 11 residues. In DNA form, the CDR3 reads TGCAGTGCCCCGGGGGACTATGGCTACACCTTC. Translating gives CSAPGDYGYTF.

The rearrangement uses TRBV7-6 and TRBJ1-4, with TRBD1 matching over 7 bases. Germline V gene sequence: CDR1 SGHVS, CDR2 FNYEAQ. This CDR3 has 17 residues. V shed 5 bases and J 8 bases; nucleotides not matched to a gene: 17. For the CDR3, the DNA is TGTGCCAGCAGCCCAGGATACCGACAGGGAGAAGGCGAAAAACTGTTTTTT. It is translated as CASSPGYRQGEGEKLFF.

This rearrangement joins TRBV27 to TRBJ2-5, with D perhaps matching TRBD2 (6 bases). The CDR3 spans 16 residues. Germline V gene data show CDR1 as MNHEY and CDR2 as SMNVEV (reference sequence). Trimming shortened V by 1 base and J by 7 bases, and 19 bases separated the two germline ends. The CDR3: CASSLFAGFGVGTQYF. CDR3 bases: TGTGCCAGCAGTTTATTTGCGGGGTTTGGGGTGGGGACCCAGTACTTC.

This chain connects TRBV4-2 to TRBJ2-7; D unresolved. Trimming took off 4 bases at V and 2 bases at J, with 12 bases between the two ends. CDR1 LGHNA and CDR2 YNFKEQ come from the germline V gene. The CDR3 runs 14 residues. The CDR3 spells CASSPVPDAYEQYF. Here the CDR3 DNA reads TGTGCCAGCAGCCCGGTCCCCGATGCCTACGAGCAGTACTTC.